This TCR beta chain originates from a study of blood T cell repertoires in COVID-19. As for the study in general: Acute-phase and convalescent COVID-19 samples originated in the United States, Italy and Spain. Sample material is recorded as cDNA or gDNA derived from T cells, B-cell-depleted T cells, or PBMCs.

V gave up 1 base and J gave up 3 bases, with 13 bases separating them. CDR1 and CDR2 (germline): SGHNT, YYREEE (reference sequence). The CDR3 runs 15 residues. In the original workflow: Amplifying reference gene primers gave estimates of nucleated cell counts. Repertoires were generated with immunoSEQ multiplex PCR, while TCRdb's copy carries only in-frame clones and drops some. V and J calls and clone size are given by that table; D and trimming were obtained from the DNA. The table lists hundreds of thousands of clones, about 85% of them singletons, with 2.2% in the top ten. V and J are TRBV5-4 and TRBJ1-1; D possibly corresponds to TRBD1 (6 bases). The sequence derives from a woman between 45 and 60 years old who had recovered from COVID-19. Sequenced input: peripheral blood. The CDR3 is CASSLPGDLDTEAFF. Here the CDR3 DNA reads TGTGCCAGCAGCTTGCCAGGGGACCTCGACACTGAAGCTTTCTTT.